The 20 T cell receptor beta chains below come from one sample, sequenced in a study of T cell responses to AZD1222 COVID-19 vaccine. Sequencing used immunoSEQ multiplex PCR; TCRdb keeps in-frame clones, though not all of them. The sample consists of roughly 150,000 clones, about 92% of them appearing once. The material sequenced was peripheral blood, taken on day 0 of AZD1222 vaccination. These receptors all stem from an adult in good health.

This rearrangement joins TRBV24-1 to TRBJ2-5; 9 positions agree with TRBD1. Losses at the gene ends were 0 bases for V and 4 bases for J; bases not matched to a gene: 5. Germline V gene lookup returns CDR1 KGHDR and CDR2 SFDVKD. The CDR3 is 16 residues long. CDR3 DNA: TGTGCCACCAGTGATTTGAGGACAGGGGACCCAGAGACCCAGTACTTC. As protein: CATSDLRTGDPETQYF.

The chain joins TRBV25-1 to TRBJ2-2, with 8 bases lining up with TRBD1. Trimming removed 1 base from V and 1 base from J; junction bases left unmatched: 2. The CDR3 is 16 amino acids. Germline lookup yields CDR1 MGHDK and CDR2 SYGVNS. CDR3 amino acids: CASSEFGTGNTGELFF. CDR3 sequence (DNA): TGTGCCAGCAGTGAATTTGGGACAGGGAACACCGGGGAGCTGTTTTTT. Variable domain in full (rest from reference TRBV25-1 and TRBJ2-2): EADIYQTPRYLVIGTGKKITLECSQTMGHDKMYWYQQDPGMELHLIHYSYGVNSTEKGDLSSESTVSRIRTEHFPLTLESARPSHTSQYLCASSEFGTGNTGELFFGEGSRLTVL.

The rearrangement joins TRBV3-1 (or the pseudogene TRBV3-2) to TRBJ1-2; no definite D call. CDR1 and CDR2 (germline): LGHDT, YNNKEL (reference sequence). The CDR3 length is 15 residues. V was clipped by 3 bases and J by 0 bases, with 11 bases between them. CDR3 coding DNA: TGTGCCAGCAGCCATGAAGGAACCTCTAACTATGGCTACACCTTC. It codes for CASSHEGTSNYGYTF.

V is TRBV27 and J is TRBJ1-6; D unclear. V gave up 9 bases and J gave up 4 bases, with 13 bases separating them. The CDR3 spans 14 residues. Looked up from germline, CDR1 is MNHEY and CDR2 is SMNVEV (reference sequence). CDR3 residues: CASATAGYNSPLHF. Written as DNA, the CDR3 is TGTGCCAGTGCCACGGCGGGGTATAATTCACCCCTCCACTTT.

The rearrangement links TRBV9 to TRBJ2-1; 12 bases are shared with TRBD2. The junction had 7 bases not matched to a gene; V was cut back by 0 bases and J by 12 bases. Germline lookup yields CDR1 SGDLS and CDR2 YYNGEE. This CDR3 comprises 15 residues. CDR3 sequence (DNA): TGTGCCAGCAGCGTAGAGGCTAGCGGGAGGGCCGGGCAGTTCTTC. Translating it yields CASSVEASGRAGQFF.

The chain has TRBV5-4 and TRBJ2-1; 15 nucleotides line up with TRBD2. The V segment lost 3 bases and the J segment 9 bases; nucleotides outside the gene matches: 7. Germline V gives CDR1 SGHNT, CDR2 YYREEE (reference sequence). This CDR3 spans 16 amino acids. As DNA, the CDR3 is TGTGCCAGCAGCTCTGGGACTAGCGGGAGGTTCGGTGAGCAGTTCTTC. As protein: CASSSGTSGRFGEQFF.

The chain uses TRBV12-3 or TRBV12-4 and TRBJ1-1; TRBD1 matches at 7 bases. V lost 1 base to trimming and J lost 8 bases; unmatched junction nucleotides: 4. The length of the CDR3 is 13 residues. The CDR3 DNA is TGTGCCAGCAGTTTAGGTCCAGGGGGAGAAGCTTTCTTT. This encodes CASSLGPGGEAFF.

The chain recombines TRBV6-6 with TRBJ1-6; D not resolved. V lost 6 bases and J 7 bases, leaving 7 bases between the germline ends. This CDR3 contains 12 residues. CDR1 is MNHNY, CDR2 SVGAGI, per germline (reference sequence). CDR3 protein: CASRGMNSPLHF. The DNA of the CDR3 is TGTGCCAGCAGAGGGATGAATTCACCCCTCCACTTT.

J is TRBJ2-7 and V is TRBV4-1; D is perhaps TRBD1 (6 bases). This CDR3 comprises 14 residues. Germline CDR1 MGHRA, CDR2 YSYEKL. V lost 2 bases and J lost 3, with 11 bases in between. CDR3 in DNA: TGCGCCAGCAGCCAAACCGGGACATACTACGAGCAGTACTTC. Translating gives CASSQTGTYYEQYF.

The V gene is TRBV10-3, the J gene TRBJ1-2; 7 bases agree with TRBD1. V lost 10 bases, J lost 4 bases, and 15 bases stayed unmatched. The CDR3 loop spans 15 amino acids. The V gene's germline CDR1 is ENHRY and CDR2 SYGVKD. CDR3 nucleotides: TGTGCCAAGCTGGAGACAGGGAACTCTGGCTATGGCTACACCTTC. Protein sequence: CAKLETGNSGYGYTF.

CDR3 region: CASRKYGDRQSGQYF. In DNA, the CDR3 is TGTGCCAGTCGAAAGTATGGGGACAGGCAAAGCGGGCAGTACTTC. The chain recombines TRBV19 with TRBJ2-7; 8 nucleotides align to TRBD1. J was trimmed by 9 bases and V by 8 bases; bases with no gene match: 18. CDR3 size: 15 residues. Germline CDR1 reads LNHDA; CDR2 reads SQIVND (reference sequence).

The chain uses TRBV7-9 and TRBJ1-2; no reliable D call. This CDR3 has 11 residues. The V end lost 3 bases, the J end lost 6 bases, and 5 bases lay between the germline ends. The germline V gene has CDR1 SEHNR and CDR2 FQNEAQ (reference sequence). The CDR3 protein is CASSFLDGYTF. The DNA of the CDR3 is TGTGCCAGCAGCTTCTTGGATGGCTACACCTTC.

This clone was seen only once. CDR3 sequence reads: CASSLEADTQYF. CDR3 sequence (DNA): TGCGCCAGCAGCTTGGAAGCAGATACGCAGTATTTT. This chain uses TRBV5-1 with TRBJ2-3, with D unresolved. Deletions cut 0 bases from V and 4 bases from J, with 3 bases between. The germline V gene has CDR1 SGHRS and CDR2 YFSETQ. The CDR3 has 12 residues.

V is TRBV21-1 and J is TRBJ2-2; the listed D gene, TRBD1, was not tested against the DNA. TRBV21-1 is a pseudogene segment. The CDR3 sequence is 16 residues long. Written as DNA, the CDR3 is TGTGCCAGCAGCGCTCCGGGACACACGAACACCGGGGAGCTGTTTTTT. The encoded protein is CASSAPGHTNTGELFF.

The chain employs TRBV3-1 (or the pseudogene TRBV3-2) and TRBJ1-2; D is ambiguous. CDR3 length: 12 amino acids. Germline-derived CDR1 and CDR2 are LGHDT and YNNKEL (reference sequence). The V end lost 4 bases, the J end lost 5 bases, and 8 bases lay between the germline ends. Written as DNA, the CDR3 is TGTGCCAGCAGCCGGGCGGAGTATGGCTACACCTTC. Translated: CASSRAEYGYTF.

This clone was found once. The V gene is TRBV7-2, the J gene TRBJ1-2, with 11 bases fitting TRBD1. This CDR3 is 15 amino acids long. The junction had 6 bases not matched to a gene; V was cut back by 5 bases and J by 4 bases. From germline, CDR1 is SGHTA and CDR2 FQGNSA. CDR3 DNA sequence: TGTGCCAGCAGCCTGTGGACAGGGGGCGGCTATGGCTACACCTTC. Protein: CASSLWTGGGYGYTF.

The rearrangement uses TRBV21-1 and TRBJ2-2. TRBV21-1 counts as a pseudogene. This CDR3 comprises 15 residues. This CDR3 reads CASSNADLGSGELFF. The CDR3 DNA reads TGTGCCAGCAGCAACGCGGACCTTGGGTCCGGGGAGCTGTTTTTT.

The genes are TRBV28 and TRBJ2-3; 12 positions agree with TRBD1. Germline V gives CDR1 MDHEN, CDR2 SYDVKM. V lost 5 bases, J lost 6 bases, and 12 bases stayed unmatched. The CDR3 has 17 amino acids. CDR3 protein: CASSGARGQGARDTQYF. In nucleotides, the CDR3 is TGTGCCAGCAGTGGGGCGCGGGGACAGGGGGCGCGTGATACGCAGTATTTT. The full variable domain, rest sourced from reference TRBV28 and TRBJ2-3, is DVKVTQSSRYLVKRTGEKVFLECVQDMDHENMFWYRQDPGLGLRLIYFSYDVKMKEKGDIPEGYSVSREKKERFSLILESASTNQTSMYLCASSGARGQGARDTQYFGPGTRLTVL.

The chain combines TRBV18 with TRBJ1-6; perhaps TRBD1 as D (5 bases). Germline CDR1 reads KGHSH; CDR2 reads LQKENI. Trimming pared 6 bases from V and 7 bases from J, leaving 13 bases between. The CDR3 spans 14 residues. The CDR3 DNA reads TGTGCCAGCTCTCTCGGGACGGCCAATTCACCCCTCCACTTT. Its translation is CASSLGTANSPLHF.

Note on this clone: At one boundary the junction diverges from the germline segment, which might be a read error. This chain connects TRBV15 to TRBJ1-2, with D tentatively TRBD1 (6 bases). Germline CDR1 is LNHNV and CDR2 is YYDKDF (reference sequence). The CDR3 runs to 12 residues. The CDR3 is CATSRDLGARLF. Here the CDR3 DNA reads TGTGCCACCAGCAGAGATCTGGGGGCCAGGCTCTTC.